Listed below are T cell receptor beta chains from one sample, sequenced in a study of beta chain features in type 1 diabetes. The repertoire was sequenced with immunoSEQ multiplex PCR; TCRdb's copy has only in-frame clones and lacks some. Of hundreds of thousands of clones in the sample, about 15% were seen once. The sample consisted of central memory CD4+ T cells from blood. The receptors stem from a man aged 30 to 45 in good health. Both conserved end residues are part of each CDR3. The order of the fields is V gene, J gene, clone size, D gene, CDR3 protein, CDR3 DNA. A D gene is named only where the DNA matches it firmly. Only part of the rows carry a size: once, few, many, or a class if the clone is expanded.

>TRBV2|TRBJ1-2|-|-
CASSPATNYGYTF
TGTGCCAGCAGTCCAGCTACTAACTATGGCTACACCTTC
>TRBV9|TRBJ2-2|-|-
CASSAETGTGELFF
TGTGCCAGCAGCGCAGAAACAGGGACCGGGGAGCTGTTTTTT
>TRBV11-3|TRBJ2-5|-|-
CASSLEVLGVGETQYF
TGTGCCAGCAGCTTAGAGGTTCTAGGCGTGGGGGAGACCCAGTACTTC
>TRBV5-1|TRBJ2-5|few|TRBD1
CASSLGQGGETQYF
TGCGCCAGCAGCCTGGGACAGGGTGGAGAGACCCAGTACTTC
>TRBV7-3|TRBJ2-1|-|TRBD1
CASSFTGEKTNEQFF
TGTGCCAGCAGCTTTACAGGGGAGAAGACGAATGAGCAGTTCTTC
>TRBV15|TRBJ1-1|-|-
CATSGLNGYTEAFF
TGTGCCACCAGCGGCTTAAACGGGTACACTGAAGCTTTCTTT
>TRBV27|TRBJ2-1|-|-
CASSPEWGRDNEQFF
TGTGCCAGCAGTCCCGAGTGGGGGAGAGACAATGAGCAGTTCTTC
>TRBV6-5|TRBJ1-2|few|TRBD1
CASTSPDRAVGGYTF
TGTGCCAGCACCAGCCCCGACAGGGCTGTGGGTGGCTACACCTTC
>TRBV7-2|TRBJ1-5|few|-
CASSLGDYYQPQHF
TGTGCCAGCAGCTTAGGGGACTACTATCAGCCCCAGCATTTT
>TRBV7-2|TRBJ2-4|many|-
CASSLAEGAKNIQYF
TGTGCCAGCAGCCTCGCGGAGGGAGCCAAAAACATTCAGTACTTC
>TRBV6-6|TRBJ2-1|-|TRBD2
CASSGGLATYNEQFF
TGTGCCAGCAGTGGGGGACTAGCGACCTACAATGAGCAGTTCTTC
>TRBV19|TRBJ1-4|few|TRBD1
CASTKQGDGEKLFF
TGTGCCAGTACCAAACAGGGGGACGGTGAAAAACTGTTTTTT
>TRBV29-1|TRBJ1-1|-|TRBD1
CSLRQGSTEAFF
TGCAGCCTCCGACAGGGGAGCACTGAAGCTTTCTTT
>TRBV5-1|TRBJ2-3|few|TRBD1
CASSWSGTGKMDTQYF
TGCGCCAGCAGCTGGTCCGGGACAGGTAAAATGGATACGCAGTATTTT
>TRBV9|TRBJ2-3|few|TRBD2
CASSVDTSGRPGGTQYF
TGTGCCAGCAGCGTAGATACTAGCGGGAGGCCCGGAGGAACGCAGTATTTT
>TRBV12-5|TRBJ2-3|many|-
CASARRGAVDTQYF
TGTGCTAGTGCCCGTCGGGGGGCCGTAGATACGCAGTATTTT
>TRBV7-2|TRBJ2-1|-|-
CASSLGSGILEQFF
TGTGCCAGCAGCTTAGGTTCCGGGATCCTAGAGCAGTTCTTC
>TRBV5-6|TRBJ2-4|few|-
CASSPRDSLAKNIQYF
TGTGCCAGCAGCCCCCGGGACTCCCTAGCCAAAAACATTCAGTACTTC
>TRBV27|TRBJ1-1|-|-
CASFGGGSTTEAFF
TGTGCCAGCTTCGGGGGGGGCAGCACCACTGAAGCTTTCTTT
>TRBV5-1|TRBJ1-1|-|-
CASSRNTGNTEAFF
TGCGCCAGCAGCCGGAACACGGGGAACACTGAAGCTTTCTTT
>TRBV29-1|TRBJ1-4|many|-
CSVEDRGVSNEKLFF
TGCAGCGTTGAAGATCGAGGGGTCTCGAATGAAAAACTGTTTTTT
>TRBV5-1|TRBJ2-3|-|TRBD1
CASSLGDRLSTDTQYF
TGCGCCAGCAGCTTGGGGGACAGGCTTAGCACAGATACGCAGTATTTT
>TRBV5-4|TRBJ1-1|few|-
CASSPTTANTEAFF
TGTGCCAGCAGCCCCACGACCGCGAACACTGAAGCTTTCTTT
>TRBV25-1|TRBJ1-2|-|TRBD1
CASRAGTGGSYGYTF
TGTGCCAGCAGAGCCGGGACAGGGGGGAGCTATGGCTACACCTTC
>TRBV5-4|TRBJ2-5|-|-
CASSLLETQYF
TGTGCCAGCAGCTTGTTGGAGACCCAGTACTTC
>TRBV5-1|TRBJ2-1|few|-
CASSLVGRDNEQFF
TGCGCCAGCAGCTTGGTGGGGCGAGACAATGAGCAGTTCTTC
>TRBV9|TRBJ2-1|-|-
CASSVGARAYNEQFF
TGTGCCAGCAGCGTAGGGGCGAGGGCCTACAATGAGCAGTTCTTC
>TRBV4-1|TRBJ2-5|-|-
CASSRGGRQETQYF
TGCGCCAGCAGCCGAGGGGGGCGGCAAGAGACCCAGTACTTC
>TRBV10-3|TRBJ1-2|-|-
CAGQREANYGYTF
TGTGCGGGCCAAAGGGAAGCTAACTATGGCTACACCTTC
>TRBV6-5|TRBJ2-5|-|-
CASSYSETQYF
TGTGCCAGCAGTTACAGTGAGACCCAGTACTTC
>TRBV10-3|TRBJ2-7|few|TRBD1
CAISEGQGEQYF
TGTGCCATCAGTGAGGGACAGGGTGAGCAGTACTTC
>TRBV4-3|TRBJ2-5|-|-
CASSQEGSSTETQYF
TGCGCCAGCAGCCAAGAGGGGTCTAGCACTGAGACCCAGTACTTC
>TRBV5-6|TRBJ1-4|many|-
CASSFDSSNEKLFF
TGTGCCAGCAGCTTCGACAGCTCAAATGAAAAACTGTTTTTT
>TRBV11-3|TRBJ1-2|many|-
CASSSRESGGYTF
TGTGCCAGCAGCTCCAGGGAATCAGGAGGCTACACCTTC
>TRBV7-2|TRBJ2-1|-|TRBD2
CASSSPGLAGVGEQFF
TGTGCCAGCAGCTCCCCGGGACTAGCGGGAGTTGGTGAGCAGTTCTTC
>TRBV7-9|TRBJ1-2|few|TRBD1
CASSEDRVWYGYTF
TGTGCCAGCAGCGAGGACAGGGTGTGGTATGGCTACACCTTC
>TRBV11-2|TRBJ2-1|few|TRBD2
CASSFPSGGSYNEQFF
TGTGCCAGCAGCTTCCCCTCCGGGGGGAGCTACAATGAGCAGTTCTTC
>TRBV7-6|TRBJ2-2|-|TRBD2
CASRRLAGNTGELFF
TGTGCCAGCAGGCGCCTAGCGGGGAACACCGGGGAGCTGTTTTTT
>TRBV11-2|TRBJ1-2|-|-
CASTLTPRWGYTF
TGTGCCAGCACCTTAACCCCCAGATGGGGCTACACCTTC
>TRBV11-2|TRBJ2-1|-|-
CASSFGSQRWVAQYNEQFF
TGTGCCAGCAGCTTTGGGTCCCAGCGCTGGGTGGCCCAATACAATGAGCAGTTCTTC
>TRBV18|TRBJ1-1|many|-
CASSQRSTVTEAFF
TGTGCCAGCTCACAGAGATCGACAGTCACTGAAGCTTTCTTT
>TRBV7-2|TRBJ1-5|few|TRBD1
CASSNRTGRFYRSQPQHF
TGTGCCAGCAGCAACAGGACAGGGCGGTTTTATAGGAGTCAGCCCCAGCATTTT
>TRBV6-1|TRBJ2-2|few|-
CASSFSANTGELFF
TGTGCCAGCAGTTTTAGCGCGAACACCGGGGAGCTGTTTTTT
>TRBV7-9|TRBJ2-7|few|-
CASSHSYEQYF
TGTGCCAGCAGTCACAGCTACGAGCAGTACTTC
>TRBV4-2|TRBJ1-1|few|TRBD1
CASSPGTGGTEAFF
TGTGCCAGCAGCCCCGGGACAGGGGGCACTGAAGCTTTCTTT
>TRBV7-7|TRBJ1-5|many|TRBD1
CASSRGPDQPQHF
TGTGCTAGCAGCAGGGGGCCGGATCAGCCCCAGCATTTT
>TRBV6-6|TRBJ1-1|-|TRBD1
CASSSPGQGTPEAFF
TGTGCCAGCAGTTCACCGGGACAGGGTACCCCTGAAGCTTTCTTT